This is a list of T cell receptor beta chains from one sample in a study of Ad26.COV2.S vaccination and SARS-CoV-2 variants. Sequencing was performed with immunoSEQ multiplex PCR; in TCRdb, only in-frame clones are kept and a portion is missing. Of almost 400,000 clones listed, about 88% are singletons. Sample: peripheral blood, taken in a trial of Ad26.COV2.S vaccine versus placebo. The receptors shown here come from a person aged 18-60 years who received the Ad26.COV2.S COVID-19 vaccine or a placebo. Each CDR3 is given with its conserved first and last residue. The order of the fields is D gene, CDR3 length, V gene, J gene, clone size, CDR3 protein, CDR3 DNA. A D gene is named only where the DNA matches it firmly. Size is stated for part of the rows, as once, few or many counts, or as a class when the clone is expanded.

-	15	TRBV9	TRBJ2-1	-	CASSVDGGIYNEQFF	TGTGCCAGCAGCGTAGATGGCGGGATCTACAATGAGCAGTTCTTC
-	13	TRBV28	TRBJ2-7	-	CASSFALPYEQYF	TGTGCCAGCAGTTTTGCCTTACCCTACGAGCAGTACTTC
TRBD2	14	TRBV10-2	TRBJ2-5	-	CASSSGGGQETQYF	TGCGCCAGCAGTTCGGGGGGGGGCCAAGAGACCCAGTACTTC
TRBD1	17	TRBV6-2/TRBV6-3	TRBJ2-1	-	CASSYSQGQGAYNEQFF	TGTGCCAGCAGTTACTCCCAAGGACAGGGGGCCTACAATGAGCAGTTCTTC
-	15	TRBV27	TRBJ1-2	-	CASSHLTTGNYGYTF	TGTGCCAGCAGTCACCTAACGACAGGAAACTATGGCTACACCTTC
TRBD1	18	TRBV7-9	TRBJ1-3	once	CASSPGTGGRPSGNTIYF	TGTGCCAGCAGCCCAGGGACAGGGGGCCGGCCCTCTGGAAACACCATATATTTT
TRBD2	16	TRBV7-9	TRBJ2-1	-	CASSSYGTSGSFEQFF	TGTGCCAGCAGTTCATACGGGACTAGCGGGAGCTTTGAGCAGTTCTTC
TRBD1	14	TRBV7-3	TRBJ2-3	-	CASSQGQGAHTQYF	TGTGCCAGCAGCCAGGGACAGGGGGCGCATACGCAGTATTTT
TRBD1	16	TRBV28	TRBJ2-3	-	CASRQPGQGVTDTQYF	TGTGCCAGCAGGCAACCGGGACAGGGGGTCACAGATACGCAGTATTTT
-	17	TRBV21-1	TRBJ2-1	-	CASSKGGGTSSYNEQFF	TGTGCCAGCAGCAAAGGTGGCGGGACTAGCTCCTACAATGAGCAGTTCTTC
-	19	TRBV4-3	TRBJ2-6	-	CASSQVVERGVSGANVLTF	TGCGCCAGCAGCCAAGTTGTAGAAAGGGGGGTCTCTGGGGCCAACGTCCTGACTTTC
TRBD1	16	TRBV27	TRBJ1-1	-	CASRVQAGTANTEAFF	TGTGCCAGCAGGGTGCAAGCCGGGACAGCGAACACTGAAGCTTTCTTT
-	14	TRBV28	TRBJ1-2	-	CASSFPSRGGGYTF	TGTGCCAGCAGTTTTCCGAGCAGGGGTGGTGGCTACACCTTC
TRBD1	15	TRBV19	TRBJ1-2	-	CASSIAYRGGYGYTF	TGTGCCAGTAGTATCGCATACAGGGGAGGCTATGGCTACACCTTC
-	16	TRBV6-2/TRBV6-3	TRBJ1-4	-	CASSSYLGPPLEKLFF	TGTGCCAGCAGTTCCTATTTGGGGCCGCCGTTGGAAAAACTGTTTTTT
TRBD1	15	TRBV5-4	TRBJ2-7	-	CASSSGQGALREQYF	TGTGCCAGCAGCTCCGGACAGGGGGCGCTAAGGGAGCAGTACTTC
TRBD1	14	TRBV27	TRBJ1-5	-	CASSSDRGRQPQHF	TGTGCCAGCAGTTCGGACAGGGGTCGCCAGCCCCAGCATTTT
TRBD1	16	TRBV29-1	TRBJ2-7	-	CSVARTGGYPGYEQYF	TGCAGCGTCGCCCGGACAGGGGGCTACCCTGGCTACGAGCAGTACTTC
TRBD1	13	TRBV7-2	TRBJ2-7	-	CASSVRTGVPPYF	TGTGCCAGCAGCGTAAGGACAGGGGTCCCTCCGTACTTC
-	16	TRBV6-4	TRBJ2-3	-	CASSDRAGGDSDTQYF	TGTGCCAGCAGTGACCGGGCAGGAGGAGACTCGGATACGCAGTATTTT
-	17	TRBV3-1/TRBV3-2	TRBJ2-6	-	CASSPTTGLSGANVLTF	TGTGCCAGCAGCCCAACGACAGGCCTCTCTGGGGCCAACGTCCTGACTTTC
TRBD1	14	TRBV27	TRBJ2-5	-	CASSFGQGEETQYF	TGTGCCAGCAGTTTTGGGCAGGGGGAAGAGACCCAGTACTTC
-	14	TRBV6-5	TRBJ1-1	-	CASSYQGPGTEAFF	TGTGCCAGCAGTTACCAGGGGCCAGGCACTGAAGCTTTCTTT
TRBD2	15	TRBV5-1	TRBJ2-1	once	CASSLDGTSGDEQFF	TGCGCCAGCAGCTTGGACGGGACTAGCGGGGATGAGCAGTTCTTC
-	16	TRBV6-2/TRBV6-3	TRBJ2-1	-	CASSYSTLGSYNEQFF	TGTGCCAGCAGTTACTCGACTCTCGGCTCCTACAATGAGCAGTTCTTC
TRBD2	15	TRBV5-1	TRBJ2-1	-	CASSMGLAGVAEQFF	TGCGCCAGCAGCATGGGACTAGCGGGGGTCGCTGAGCAGTTCTTC
TRBD1	13	TRBV10-1	TRBJ1-2	once	CASSADRSYGYTF	TGCGCCAGCAGTGCGGACAGGAGCTATGGCTACACCTTC
-	15	TRBV3-1/TRBV3-2	TRBJ2-5	-	CASSQDGGHQETQYF	TGTGCCAGCAGCCAAGATGGGGGACACCAAGAGACCCAGTACTTC
-	14	TRBV30	TRBJ2-7	-	CAWDRRPVSYEQYF	TGTGCCTGGGACCGCAGACCCGTTTCCTACGAGCAGTACTTC
TRBD2	16	TRBV19	TRBJ2-1	-	CASSITVASGRVEQFF	TGTGCCAGTAGTATTACCGTGGCTAGCGGGAGAGTTGAGCAGTTCTTC
TRBD2	14	TRBV28	TRBJ2-7	-	CASSNTRTSVEQYF	TGTGCCAGCAGTAACACTCGGACTAGCGTCGAGCAGTACTTC
-	15	TRBV5-1	TRBJ1-6	once	CASSRQPGDDSPLHF	TGCGCCAGCAGCCGGCAGCCAGGGGATGATTCACCCCTCCACTTT
-	16	TRBV3-1/TRBV3-2	TRBJ2-3	-	CASSQDGQLSTDTQYF	TGTGCCAGCAGCCAAGATGGGCAGCTTAGCACAGATACGCAGTATTTT
TRBD2	12	TRBV29-1	TRBJ2-3	-	CSAGGGTDTQYF	TGCAGCGCTGGGGGGGGCACAGATACGCAGTATTTT
-	16	TRBV6-2/TRBV6-3	TRBJ2-3	-	CASSYSTVGYTDTQYF	TGTGCCAGCAGTTACTCCACGGTCGGGTACACAGATACGCAGTATTTT
TRBD1	16	TRBV5-5	TRBJ2-7	-	CASSSDPGQAVVEQYF	TGTGCCAGCAGCTCCGATCCGGGACAGGCAGTCGTCGAGCAGTACTTC
-	13	TRBV6-1	TRBJ1-5	-	CASSEDPNQPQHF	TGTGCCAGCAGTGAGGACCCGAATCAGCCCCAGCATTTT
TRBD1	14	TRBV6-5	TRBJ1-6	-	CASLVGQKNSPLHF	TGTGCCAGTCTTGTGGGACAGAAGAATTCACCCCTCCACTTT
-	12	TRBV19	TRBJ1-5	-	CASSFYSQPQHF	TGTGCCAGTAGCTTCTATAGTCAGCCCCAGCATTTT
-	16	TRBV7-9	TRBJ2-5	-	CASSLRGLESRETQYF	TGTGCCAGCAGCTTGAGGGGACTGGAATCTCGAGAGACCCAGTACTTC
-	15	TRBV2	TRBJ1-2	-	CASSLLGSPIRGYTF	TGTGCCAGCAGTCTCTTGGGCAGCCCGATCCGGGGCTACACCTTC
-	14	TRBV29-1	TRBJ2-3	-	CSVDGEVSTDTQYF	TGCAGCGTTGATGGCGAGGTTAGCACAGATACGCAGTATTTT
-	13	TRBV28	TRBJ2-3	-	CASSLPAPGTQYF	TGTGCCAGCAGCTTACCAGCTCCAGGTACGCAGTATTTT
-	15	TRBV27	TRBJ2-7	-	CASSLGWRRDYEQYF	TGTGCCAGCAGTCTGGGGTGGAGGAGAGACTACGAGCAGTACTTC
TRBD2	14	TRBV7-8	TRBJ2-7	-	CASSLAGGAYEQYF	TGTGCCAGCAGCTTAGCGGGGGGGGCCTACGAGCAGTACTTC
-	14	TRBV5-1	TRBJ2-2	-	CASSPPDYTGELFF	TGCGCCAGCAGTCCCCCCGATTACACCGGGGAGCTGTTTTTT